The entry below describes one T cell receptor (beta chain). Each CDR3 protein is one row after TCRdb ran MiXCR on the 5' RACE reads. The data contain approximately 100,000 distinct CDR3 sequences, roughly 17% of them singletons. This record comes from a study of early T cells in non-severe SARS-CoV-2 infection. The CDR3 is 11 amino acids. Trimming cost V 0 bases and J 11 bases; bases outside gene matches: 4. Germline loops: CDR1 GTSNPN, CDR2 SVGIG (reference sequence). The TCR originated in an adult who was a healthcare worker with PCR-confirmed SARS-CoV-2 infection or an uninfected control (not recorded which). Specimen: whole blood. The chain employs TRBV30 and TRBJ2-7; 7 bases align to TRBD1. CDR3 loop: CAWSVDRQKYF. CDR3 coding DNA: TGTGCCTGGAGTGTGGACAGGCAGAAGTACTTC.